This T cell receptor beta chain was sequenced in a study of cytomegalovirus exposure and HLA in healthy donors. Findings of the study overall: A list of around 160 TCR beta chains associated with cytomegalovirus was given.

PCR amplification relied on 60 Vbeta primers (plus 13 Jbeta primers). Only in-frame clones appear in the TCRdb table, and some are missing; sequencing was by immunoSEQ multiplex PCR. The table has over 100,000 clones, roughly four fifths seen once. The V gene lost 0 bases and the J gene lost 0 bases, with 6 bases spanning the gap. Germline V gene sequence: CDR1 MGHRA, CDR2 YSYEKL. CDR3 size: 15 residues. Concerning this clone: Its antigen is as yet unknown.

The origin of this receptor is a man aged 25-40 years in good health and CMV-seropositive. The sequencing input was PBMCs. The chain combines TRBV4-1 with TRBJ2-1; D is perhaps TRBD2 (5 bases). The DNA of the CDR3 is TGCGCCAGCAGCCAAGACGGGAACTCCTACAATGAGCAGTTCTTC. Translated, it gives CASSQDGNSYNEQFF.